Listed below are T cell receptor beta chains from one sample, sequenced in a study of blood T cell repertoires in COVID-19. The protocol was immunoSEQ multiplex PCR, while the TCRdb copy is restricted to in-frame clones and leaves out a portion. This sample carries about 200,000 clones, 84% of them seen once, and the ten largest clones take around 3.1%. The material sequenced was PBMCs or T cells enriched from blood (not recorded which). The origin of the receptors is a young woman who had been exposed to COVID-19. Each CDR3 is given with its conserved first and last residue. Each record gives: V gene, J gene, D gene, clone size, CDR3 protein, CDR3 DNA. A D gene is named only where the DNA matches it firmly. A clone size is listed for some rows: how often the clone was seen (once, few, many), or a class if it is expanded.

TRBV18,TRBJ2-7,TRBD2,NA,CASSPRAGGTYEQYF,TGTGCCAGCTCACCAAGGGCGGGGGGAACCTACGAGCAGTACTTC
TRBV14,TRBJ2-1,NA,NA,CASRLGAEYNEQFF,TGTGCCAGCCGACTAGGGGCCGAATACAATGAGCAGTTCTTC
TRBV2,TRBJ1-1,NA,NA,CASHRKETGGTEAFF,TGTGCCAGCCACCGCAAAGAGACGGGAGGCACTGAAGCTTTCTTT
TRBV24-1,TRBJ1-2,NA,NA,CATSDYFGGNYGYTF,TGTGCCACCAGTGATTATTTCGGGGGGAACTATGGCTACACCTTC
TRBV4-1,TRBJ2-7,NA,NA,CASSQGTESSYEQYF,TGCGCCAGCAGCCAAGGGACAGAGAGCTCCTACGAGCAGTACTTC
TRBV9,TRBJ2-7,NA,NA,CASSVSSGEQYF,TGTGCCAGCAGCGTATCCAGCGGCGAGCAGTACTTC
TRBV27,TRBJ1-4,NA,many,CASSANTMGREKLFF,TGTGCCAGCTCGGCAAACACCATGGGGAGGGAAAAACTGTTTTTT
TRBV30,TRBJ1-2,NA,NA,CAWRIYGGTGDGYTF,TGTGCCTGGAGGATTTATGGGGGGACTGGAGATGGCTACACCTTC
TRBV5-1,TRBJ1-1,NA,NA,CASSLAGGSMNTEAFF,TGCGCCAGCAGCTTGGCCGGGGGGTCCATGAACACTGAAGCTTTCTTT
TRBV9,TRBJ1-1,NA,NA,CASSREGEAFF,TGTGCCAGCAGCCGAGAGGGTGAAGCTTTCTTT
TRBV6-5,TRBJ2-7,TRBD1,NA,CASSQRTGSYEQYF,TGTGCCAGCAGCCAACGGACAGGTTCCTACGAGCAGTACTTC
TRBV5-6,TRBJ1-2,TRBD1,few,CASSSGQGPYYGYTF,TGTGCCAGCAGCTCGGGACAGGGCCCCTACTATGGCTACACCTTC
TRBV5-4,TRBJ1-2,NA,NA,CASSFSPGQIIYGYTF,TGTGCCAGCAGCTTTTCACCAGGGCAGATCATCTATGGCTACACCTTC
TRBV11-3,TRBJ2-2,TRBD2,NA,CASSLGGGGALTGELFF,TGTGCCAGCAGCTTAGGCGGCGGGGGGGCCCTCACCGGGGAGCTGTTTTTT
TRBV7-6,TRBJ2-3,NA,NA,CASRTGTDTQYF,TGTGCCAGCAGGACGGGTACAGATACGCAGTATTTT
TRBV7-8,TRBJ1-5,NA,NA,CASSLVSGRTEGPQHF,TGTGCCAGCAGCTTAGTATCCGGCAGGACCGAGGGGCCCCAGCATTTT
TRBV10-3,TRBJ2-3,TRBD1,NA,CAISEGQDTDTQYF,TGTGCCATCAGTGAGGGACAGGACACAGATACGCAGTATTTT